This note documents a single TCR beta chain sequence. Which antigen it targets is not known. Base quality data are lacking; no much larger clone is found one base away. The CDR3 regions of human TCRbeta chains were analyzed by immunosequencing. Under the source paper's analysis protocol: Repertoire TCRs were matched against a reference library of SARS-CoV-2-specific TCRs generated with the MIRA antigen-specificity platform. Breadth meant the fraction of unique TCRs that were SARS-CoV-2-associated, whereas depth meant the fraction of total T cells that were SARS-CoV-2-associated. Using the MIRA data, each spike-specific TCR was mapped to the spike region that the TCR reacts to and placed in a CD4 or CD8 class. Log10-transformed breadth and depth values were compared by one-way ANOVA with Sidak's multiple comparisons tests. Entries here come from immuneACCESS through TCRdb and include only in-frame sequences with V and J called. Some clones fail to appear in such tables; in the studies checked, an unresolved V gene covers under half of the shortfall, and the cause of the remainder is unknown. That table gives V, J and clone size, and the DNA gave D and trimming. A total of 100,000 to 120,000 clones appear in this sample, about 91% of them only once. The ten largest clonotypes hold about 6.5% of the sample.

These data originate in a study of T cell responses to AZD1222 COVID-19 vaccine (TCRdb year 2021). For the wider study: A total of approximately 240 trial participants underwent TCR sequencing, of whom about 210 had received two doses of AZD1222 and 26 had received two doses of the MenACWY control vaccine. Enrollment into the trials was organized by age into subgroups of 18-55, 56-69 and 70-plus years, and those subgroups contained approximately 160, 26 and 62 TCR-sequenced participants, respectively. The full study reports these points: Conclusions about previously exposed vaccinees were limited because only a handful of AZD1222 recipients were SARS-CoV-2 seropositive at baseline. CD4 TCRs associated with the vaccine covered the entire spike protein, and the dominant responses were in regions 160-218 and 743-854. After two AZD1222 doses, both the breadth and the depth of spike-specific TCRs were significantly higher than at day 0 and than in MenACWY recipients. Most participants were white British and females outnumbered males, and the authors suggested that clonal diversity may have been underestimated. Reportedly, almost half of the unique spike-specific TCRs recognized epitopes lying outside the regions that are mutated in the B.1.351 and B.1.1.7 variants. Because no day 14 peak-response samples were available, repertoires were characterized only after the peak T cell response. The 56-69-year group was small, and its depth increase did not reach significance, likely because of low power.

In the paper's terms, the time point label means: about 28 days (+/-7) after the second vaccine dose. Because spike-specific TCR depth and breadth did not differ between the two schedules, AZD1222 recipients who got a second dose at roughly 4 weeks were pooled with those who got a second dose at roughly 12 weeks. Samples from vaccinated people were obtained from the UK trials COV001 and COV002, which included a single-blind randomized controlled phase 2/3 trial of AZD1222 (ChAdOx1 nCoV-19) in healthy adults. Trial participant PBMC samples were collected at day 0 and day 28 after the second dose for TCRbeta chain sequencing. The V and J ends are trimmed by 0 bases and 5 bases, leaving 14 bases between them. Inclusive of the bounding cysteine and phenylalanine, the CDR3 is 15 residues long. The CDR3 DNA has 45 bases and is translated from base 1. The germline V gene encodes CDR1 KGHSH and CDR2 LQKENI.

This specimen consisted of peripheral blood, obtained 28 days after the second AZD1222 dose. The chain joins TRBV18 to TRBJ2-7; D gene: possibly TRBD1, on 5 matching bases. This sequence originates from an adult who received the AZD1222 COVID-19 vaccine. The nucleotide sequence reads as follows: TGTGCCAGCTCACCACCGGGCCAGGGCCGGCACGAGCAGTACTTC. This gives the protein CASSPPGQGRHEQYF.